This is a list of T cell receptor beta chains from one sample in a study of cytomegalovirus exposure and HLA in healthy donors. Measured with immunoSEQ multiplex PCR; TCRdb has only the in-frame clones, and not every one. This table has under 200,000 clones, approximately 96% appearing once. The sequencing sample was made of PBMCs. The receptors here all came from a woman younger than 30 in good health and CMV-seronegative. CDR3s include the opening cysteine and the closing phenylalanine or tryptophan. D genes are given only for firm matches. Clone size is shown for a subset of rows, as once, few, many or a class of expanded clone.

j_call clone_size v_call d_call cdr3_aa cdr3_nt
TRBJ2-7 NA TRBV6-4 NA CASRILGALQAPSSYEQYF TGTGCCAGCAGGATCCTTGGTGCCCTACAGGCCCCGAGCTCCTACGAGCAGTACTTC
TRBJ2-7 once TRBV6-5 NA CASSEFTYEQYF TGTGCCAGCAGTGAGTTCACCTACGAGCAGTACTTC
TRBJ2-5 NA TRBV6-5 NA CASSQLAWETQYF TGTGCCAGCAGTCAGCTAGCTTGGGAGACCCAGTACTTC
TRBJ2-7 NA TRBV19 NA CASRDTAFGAYEQYF TGTGCCAGTAGGGACACGGCCTTTGGGGCCTACGAGCAGTACTTC
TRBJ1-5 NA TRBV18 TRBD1 CASSPPGQGGIGSQPQHF TGTGCCAGCTCACCACCGGGACAGGGAGGCATTGGATCTCAGCCCCAGCATTTT
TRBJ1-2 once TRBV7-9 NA CASSPESAYGYTF TGTGCCAGCAGCCCTGAAAGTGCGTATGGCTACACCTTC
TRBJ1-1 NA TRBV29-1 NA CSVLLDTPGITEAFF TGCAGCGTTCTCCTGGACACCCCTGGCATCACTGAAGCTTTCTTT
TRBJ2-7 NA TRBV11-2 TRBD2 CASRLSGGISYEQYF TGTGCCAGCAGATTGAGCGGGGGCATCTCCTACGAGCAGTACTTC
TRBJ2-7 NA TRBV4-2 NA CASSHQDSRHEQYF TGTGCCAGCAGCCACCAGGACTCCCGGCACGAGCAGTACTTC
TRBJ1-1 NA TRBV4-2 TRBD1 CASSQVEGQENTEAFF TGTGCCAGCAGCCAAGTTGAGGGACAGGAGAACACTGAAGCTTTCTTT
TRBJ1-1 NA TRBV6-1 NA CASSVQGPTEAFF TGTGCCAGCAGTGTACAGGGCCCCACTGAAGCTTTCTTT
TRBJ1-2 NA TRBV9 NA CASSVASREGYTF TGTGCCAGCAGCGTAGCCAGCCGGGAGGGCTACACCTTC
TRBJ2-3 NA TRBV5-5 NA CASSPQGTLEDTQYF TGTGCCAGCAGCCCCCAGGGTACGCTTGAGGATACGCAGTATTTT
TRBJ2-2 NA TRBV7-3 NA CASSLTGGVSTGELFF TGTGCCAGCAGCCTGACTGGCGGGGTTTCCACCGGGGAGCTGTTTTTT
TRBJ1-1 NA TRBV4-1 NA CASSQGGNTEAFF TGCGCCAGCAGCCAGGGAGGGAACACTGAAGCTTTCTTT
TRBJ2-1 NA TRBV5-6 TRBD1 CASSGQGRGEQFF TGTGCCAGCAGTGGACAGGGACGAGGTGAGCAGTTCTTC
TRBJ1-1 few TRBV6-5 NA CASSWSGTLEAFF TGTGCCAGCAGTTGGTCCGGGACACTTGAAGCTTTCTTT
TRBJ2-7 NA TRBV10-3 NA CAISPGYEQYF TGTGCCATCAGCCCCGGCTACGAGCAGTACTTC
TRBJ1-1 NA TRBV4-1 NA CASSQGQGAFF TGCGCCAGCAGCCAAGGGCAGGGAGCTTTCTTT
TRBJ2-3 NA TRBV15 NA CATSSSPGVDTQYF TGTGCCACCAGCAGTTCCCCAGGGGTAGATACGCAGTATTTT
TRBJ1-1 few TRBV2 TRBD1 CASRTGFTEAFF TGTGCCAGCAGGACAGGGTTCACTGAAGCTTTCTTT
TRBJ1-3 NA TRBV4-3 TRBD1 CASSLLGTASGNTIYF TGCGCCAGCAGCCTCCTTGGGACAGCCTCTGGAAACACCATATATTTT
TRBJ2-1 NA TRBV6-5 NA CASSYYSSYNEQFF TGTGCCAGCAGTTACTACAGCTCCTACAATGAGCAGTTCTTC
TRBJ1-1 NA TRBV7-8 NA CASSFLGLNTEAFF TGTGCCAGCAGCTTTCTGGGCCTGAACACTGAAGCTTTCTTT
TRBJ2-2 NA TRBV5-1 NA CASSLERAGNTGELFF TGCGCCAGCAGCTTGGAGAGGGCAGGGAACACCGGGGAGCTGTTTTTT
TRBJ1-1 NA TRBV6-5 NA CASWRSAEAFF TGTGCCAGTTGGAGGAGCGCTGAAGCTTTCTTT
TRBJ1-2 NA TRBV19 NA CASSIPWAGLISYTF TGTGCCAGTAGTATCCCTTGGGCCGGCCTTATTAGCTACACCTTC
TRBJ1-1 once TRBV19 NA CASTKYTQGNTEAFF TGTGCCAGTACCAAGTATACCCAGGGTAACACTGAAGCTTTCTTT
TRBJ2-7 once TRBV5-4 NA CASSRGSSYEQYF TGTGCCAGCAGCAGAGGAAGCTCCTACGAGCAGTACTTC
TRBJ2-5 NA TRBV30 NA CAWSQGGAKETQYF TGTGCCTGGAGTCAGGGTGGGGCTAAAGAGACCCAGTACTTC
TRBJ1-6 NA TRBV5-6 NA CASSLLETLGNSPLHF TGTGCCAGCAGCTTGTTGGAGACCTTGGGTAATTCACCCCTCCACTTT